The T cell receptor beta chain under discussion was sequenced for a study of PD-1 blockade in classical Hodgkin lymphoma. Trimming took 8 bases from V and 4 from J, leaving 15 bases between them. Per the germline V gene, CDR1 is SGHRS and CDR2 is YFSETQ. The CDR3 consists of 13 residues. This clone was counted only a few times. The antigen remains unidentified. Overall study results and limits: Patients with an early start, nivolumab under 1 year after ASCT, were excluded.

Time point given: cycle 4 day 1 (C4D1), after 5 to 7 weeks of nivolumab. Brentuximab vedotin exposure varied, and every patient relapsed after autologous stem cell transplantation. Assay: immunoSEQ multiplex PCR; the TCRdb copy retains only in-frame clones and omits some. The data show 27,000 or so clones, around three quarters seen once. This clonotype was sampled from a human donor with classical Hodgkin lymphoma. The genes are TRBV5-1 and TRBJ1-2; D uncertain. The sequencing used peripheral blood mononuclear cells (PBMCs), collected before the fourth cycle of nivolumab. CDR3 nucleotides: TGCGCCAGTGCGTTAGGTTCGAGCTATGGCTACACCTTC. Translated, it gives CASALGSSYGYTF.